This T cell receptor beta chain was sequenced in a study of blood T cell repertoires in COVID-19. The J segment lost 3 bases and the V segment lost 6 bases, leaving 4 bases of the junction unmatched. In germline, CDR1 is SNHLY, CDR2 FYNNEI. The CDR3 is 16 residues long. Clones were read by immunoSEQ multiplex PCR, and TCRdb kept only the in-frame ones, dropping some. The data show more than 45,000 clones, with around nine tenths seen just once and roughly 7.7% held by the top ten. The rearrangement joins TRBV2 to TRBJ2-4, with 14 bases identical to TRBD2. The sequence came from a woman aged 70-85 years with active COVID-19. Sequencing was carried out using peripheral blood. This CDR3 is CASRGGLAGVKNIQYF. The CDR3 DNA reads TGTGCCAGCAGGGGGGGACTAGCGGGAGTCAAAAACATTCAGTACTTC.